This T cell receptor (beta chain) was profiled in a study of PD-L1 blockade in urothelial cancer. Across the whole study: When patients started atezolizumab around 2014, it was given at 1,200 mg intravenously every 3 weeks. Study-level points and caveats: More expansion of tumor-associated blood clones, seen at 3 weeks, marked durable-benefit patients.

As regards this clone: Its target is unknown.

Sequencing was performed with immunoSEQ multiplex PCR; in TCRdb, only in-frame clones are kept and a portion is missing. The sample has around 45,000 clones, around 82% seen once. The CDR3 length is 16 residues. Trimming removed 4 bases from V and 4 bases from J, with 17 bases in between. Germline CDR1 reads SGHRS; CDR2 reads YFSETQ. Time point noted: peripheral blood 6 weeks after treatment start. The study collected 1 to 8 samples per patient, pretreatment and on-treatment. The V and J genes are TRBV5-1 and TRBJ2-2, with a possible D match to TRBD1 (6 bases). This sequence originates from a man aged 60-69 years with urothelial cancer. The sample consisted of PBMCs, taken around atezolizumab (anti-PD-L1) treatment. The CDR3 DNA reads TGCGCCAGCAGCAATGGACAGAGACAACCCACCGGGGAGCTGTTTTTT. This gives the protein CASSNGQRQPTGELFF.